The sequence of this T cell receptor (beta chain) was determined in a study of blood T cell repertoires in COVID-19. The wider study: Acute and convalescent COVID-19 specimens originated in the United States, Italy and Spain. Sources were T cells, B-cell-depleted T cells, or PBMCs; the material itself was cDNA or gDNA.

The CDR3 length is 14 residues. V shed 8 bases and J 3 bases; nucleotides not matched to a gene: 7. Germline values: CDR1 MNHEY, CDR2 SVGAGI. The authors' processing: Nucleated cell number was recorded as an estimate derived from reference gene primer amplification. The data were produced by immunoSEQ multiplex PCR, yet TCRdb's version contains in-frame clones alone and is incomplete. From that table come the V and J calls and clone size; the DNA was used to work out D and trimming. Here the sample spans over 200,000 clones, roughly 77% being singletons. The receptor comes from a woman aged 80 or over with acute or convalescent COVID-19. The chain recombines TRBV6-5 with TRBJ2-7, with 10 nucleotides matching TRBD1. Sequencing was carried out using peripheral blood. The CDR3 coding sequence is TGTGCCAGCGCCGAGGGACAGGGGAACTACGAGCAGTACTTC. Its protein product is CASAEGQGNYEQYF.